The 20 T cell receptor beta chains below were found in one sample sequenced in a study of spatial heterogeneity in lung cancer. Regarding time point: sample taken at primary tumor resection. Whole RNA, isolated from tumor, nontumor lung or frozen PBMC, was sequenced without prior sorting. One entry per CDR3 protein, called by TCRdb with MiXCR from the 5' RACE reads. This sample yields some 70,000 distinct CDR3 sequences, of which 13% are seen a single time; under 7.5% belongs to the top ten. The material sequenced was PBMCs, taken at surgery. These receptors were taken from a male donor with early-stage non-small cell lung cancer.

This rearrangement joins TRBV20-1 to TRBJ2-7; 8 positions match TRBD1. The germline V gene encodes CDR1 DFQATT and CDR2 SNEGSKA (reference sequence). V lost 4 bases to trimming and J lost 1 base; unmatched junction nucleotides: 6. The CDR3 is 14 residues long. As DNA, the CDR3 is TGCAGTGCTAACAGACAGGGGCTATCCTACGAGCAGTACTTC. As protein: CSANRQGLSYEQYF.

This clonotype was seen ten or more times. The chain joins TRBV7-9 to TRBJ1-2, with no clear D. The germline CDR1 and CDR2 sequences are SEHNR and FQNEAQ (reference sequence). This CDR3 comprises 13 residues. V shed 5 bases and J shed 3 bases, with 10 bases lying between them. The CDR3 region is CASSPAPDYGYTF. The CDR3 DNA sequence: TGTGCCAGCAGCCCAGCCCCGGACTATGGCTACACCTTC. Combining the CDR3 with reference TRBV7-9 and TRBJ1-2 gives the whole variable domain DTGVSQNPRHKITKRGQNVTFRCDPISEHNRLYWYRQTLGQGPEFLTYFQNEAQLEKSRLLSDRFSAERPKGSFSTLEIQRTEQGDSAMYLCASSPAPDYGYTFGSGTRLTVV.

This clonotype was seen many times. This chain joins TRBV5-6 and TRBJ1-1; 7 nucleotides match TRBD1. The CDR3 contains 15 residues. Germline V CDR1 and CDR2: SGHDT, YYEEEE. After removal of 2 bases from V and 4 bases from J, the junction contained 8 bases not matched to a gene. This CDR3 is CASSFAQGFTTEAFF. The CDR3 DNA reads TGTGCCAGCAGCTTCGCACAGGGGTTCACCACTGAAGCTTTCTTT.

This clonotype was picked up many times. As DNA, the CDR3 is TGTGCCAGCAGCGTAGTGGGACTAGCGGGAGAAAACGAGCAGTACTTC. Protein product: CASSVVGLAGENEQYF. The rearrangement uses TRBV9 and TRBJ2-7, with 14 nucleotides matching TRBD2. V lost 0 bases, J lost 5 bases, and 4 bases stayed unmatched. The CDR3 consists of 16 residues. Germline CDR1 SGDLS, CDR2 YYNGEE.

The gene calls are TRBV27 and TRBJ1-5, with 7 bases fitting TRBD1. The CDR3 runs 20 residues. Trimming at V came to 1 base and at J to 6 bases, leaving 21 bases not matched to a gene. Germline CDR1 reads MNHEY; CDR2 reads SMNVEV (reference sequence). CDR3 in DNA: TGTGCCAGCAGTTTATACCCCCCGGGAGGTCAGGGGGTAGTTGGTCAGCCCCAGCATTTT. It specifies CASSLYPPGGQGVVGQPQHF.

V gene TRBV2 combines with J gene TRBJ2-7; D gene ambiguous. This CDR3 is built from 12 residues. The germline V gene has CDR1 SNHLY and CDR2 FYNNEI. Trimming shortened V by 7 bases and J by 7 bases, and 14 bases separated the two germline ends. The DNA for the CDR3 is TGTGCCAGCACTTGGGTAAAACAGGAGCAGTACTTC. Translation: CASTWVKQEQYF.

The table lists this clonotype with many counts. CDR3 in DNA: TGTGCCAGCAGCCAAGTAGGAGCGGGGCCTGAAGCTTTCTTT. Translated: CASSQVGAGPEAFF. The chain employs TRBV3-1 and TRBJ1-1, with a weak D call TRBD1 (5 bases). CDR3 length: 14 residues. Germline assignment: CDR1 LGHDT and CDR2 YNNKEL (reference sequence). Trimming took off 1 base at V and 6 bases at J, with 12 bases between the two ends.

In its sample, this clonotype was seen a few times. The chain couples TRBV4-3 to TRBJ2-1; 7 bases line up with TRBD2. From germline, CDR1 is LGHNA and CDR2 YSLEER. V lost 2 bases, J lost 7 bases, and 5 bases stayed unmatched. The CDR3 has 14 residues. CDR3 region: CASSQFAGANEQFF. CDR3 sequence (DNA): TGCGCCAGCAGCCAATTCGCGGGAGCAAATGAGCAGTTCTTC.

Only a few counts were recorded for this clonotype. This chain joins TRBV12-3 or TRBV12-4 and TRBJ2-3; maybe TRBD1 (6 bases). V lost 5 bases and J 3 bases, leaving 15 bases between the germline ends. This CDR3 is 15 amino acids long. The CDR3 bases are TGTGCCAGCAGTATCGGGACAATCGGAACAGATACGCAGTATTTT. It codes for CASSIGTIGTDTQYF.

As concerns this clonotype: This may come from a read error, since a much larger clone is one base off. The chain couples TRBV4-2 to TRBJ1-6, with D unresolved. The CDR3 spans 15 residues. Germline V gene lookup returns CDR1 LGHNA and CDR2 YNFKEQ. CDR3 in amino acids: CASSQDDQAGSLLHF. CDR3 nucleotides: TGTGCCAGCAGCCAAGACGACCAGGCCGGTTCACTCCTCCACTTT.

This sequence joins TRBV27 and TRBJ1-5; 10 bases match TRBD1. The length of the CDR3 is 16 residues. Germline lookup yields CDR1 MNHEY and CDR2 SMNVEV (reference sequence). Unmatched junction bases numbered 3, after V lost 4 bases and J lost 0 bases. CDR3 amino acids: CASSWGQGLSNQPQHF. The CDR3 coding sequence is TGTGCCAGCAGTTGGGGACAGGGGCTTAGCAATCAGCCCCAGCATTTT.

The CDR3 coding sequence is TGTGCCTGTGGAGAAACAACAGATACGCAGTATTTT. As protein: CACGETTDTQYF. This sequence joins TRBV30 and TRBJ2-3; D is ambiguous. The CDR3 covers 12 residues. Trimming took 6 bases from V and 3 from J, leaving 10 bases between them. Germline CDR1 GTSNPN, CDR2 SVGIG (reference sequence).

The chain links TRBV2 to TRBJ1-4; D uncertain. V shed 7 bases and J shed 7 bases, with 13 bases lying between them. CDR1 SNHLY and CDR2 FYNNEI come from the germline V gene. CDR3 length: 13 residues. The CDR3: CASNVLGGEKLFF. For the CDR3, the DNA is TGTGCCAGCAATGTCCTCGGCGGTGAAAAACTGTTTTTT.

This clonotype was recorded many times. The chain combines TRBV25-1 with TRBJ2-5; D is possibly TRBD2 (6 bases). V was pared by 6 bases and J by 4 bases, with 9 bases between. Germline V gene sequence: CDR1 MGHDK, CDR2 SYGVNS. The CDR3 totals 12 residues. CDR3 region: CASSGRGETQYF. The CDR3 DNA reads TGTGCCAGCAGCGGGCGGGGAGAGACCCAGTACTTC. Drawing the rest from reference TRBV25-1 and TRBJ2-5, the complete variable domain is EADIYQTPRYLVIGTGKKITLECSQTMGHDKMYWYQQDPGMELHLIHYSYGVNSTEKGDLSSESTVSRIRTEHFPLTLESARPSHTSQYLCASSGRGETQYFGPGTRLLVL.

This clonotype came up many times. The rearrangement uses TRBV6-1 and TRBJ2-7; 9 bases are a match to TRBD1. The CDR3 loop spans 13 amino acids. Germline values: CDR1 MNHNS, CDR2 SASEGT. The junction had 6 bases not matched to a gene; V was cut back by 0 bases and J by 12 bases. CDR3: CASSEALWDRVYF. The CDR3 nucleotides read TGTGCCAGCAGTGAAGCGCTTTGGGACAGGGTGTACTTC.

The V and J genes are TRBV20-1 and TRBJ2-5; 8 nucleotides agree with TRBD1. J was trimmed by 5 bases and V by 4 bases; bases with no gene match: 6. This CDR3 is built from 13 residues. Germline loops: CDR1 DFQATT, CDR2 SNEGSKA (reference sequence). The CDR3 DNA follows: TGCAGTGCTATCGACAGGGGTAGGGAGACCCAGTACTTC. This gives the protein CSAIDRGRETQYF.

The chain links TRBV24-1 to TRBJ2-7, with D maybe TRBD1 (5 bases). The CDR3 runs to 15 residues. Deletions cut 3 bases from V and 2 bases from J, with 13 bases between. The germline V gene encodes CDR1 KGHDR and CDR2 SFDVKD. CDR3 DNA sequence: TGTGCCACCAGTGATAATAGGGGCGTCCCCTACGAGCAGTACTTC. Amino acid sequence: CATSDNRGVPYEQYF.

This clonotype was detected only a few times. The V gene is TRBV24-1, the J gene TRBJ2-1; 7 nucleotides align to TRBD2. Trimming at V came to 0 bases and at J to 6 bases, leaving 13 bases not matched to a gene. CDR3 size: 18 residues. From germline, CDR1 is KGHDR and CDR2 SFDVKD. CDR3 in amino acids: CATSDLQFRGRAFNEQFF. CDR3 coding DNA: TGTGCCACCAGTGATTTGCAATTCCGAGGGAGGGCCTTCAATGAGCAGTTCTTC.

This chain uses TRBV7-9 with TRBJ1-5; no clear D. This CDR3 has 14 residues. Trimming cost V 4 bases and J 3 bases, with 10 bases left between them. CDR1 is SEHNR and CDR2 is FQNEAQ in the germline V gene (reference sequence). The DNA for the CDR3 is TGTGCCAGCAGCTCTGAGGTGGTCAATCAGCCCCAGCATTTT. Translation gives CASSSEVVNQPQHF.

V and J are TRBV5-1 and TRBJ1-1; a possible D gene is TRBD1 (6 bases). This CDR3 comprises 15 residues. V was pared by 0 bases and J by 1 base, with 10 bases between. CDR1 is SGHRS, CDR2 YFSETQ, per germline. The DNA of the CDR3 is TGCGCCAGCAGCTTGGCCGGGGGCAGGAACACTGAAGCTTTCTTT. It is translated as CASSLAGGRNTEAFF.